This T cell receptor beta chain derives from a study of blood T cell repertoires in COVID-19. At the level of the study: Samples representing acute and convalescent COVID-19 were sourced from the United States, Italy and Spain. Sources were T cells, B-cell-depleted T cells, or PBMCs; the material itself was cDNA or gDNA.

Authors' methods: Amplification from reference gene primers served as the basis for estimated nucleated cell counts. Measured with immunoSEQ multiplex PCR; TCRdb has only the in-frame clones, and not every one. The DNA was the basis for D and trimming; V, J and clone size are from that table. In the table there are just over 250,000 clones, about 89% of which are singletons. Per the germline V gene, CDR1 is SNHLY and CDR2 is FYNNEI. The ends lost 5 bases at V and 0 bases at J; junction bases unmatched: 7. The CDR3 spans 16 residues. The specimen was peripheral blood. The chain couples TRBV2 to TRBJ2-4, with TRBD1 identical over 7 bases. This sequence was found in a middle-aged man who had recovered from COVID-19. In DNA form, the CDR3 reads TGTGCCAGCAGTAACCGGGACAGACTAGCCAAAAACATTCAGTACTTC. It encodes CASSNRDRLAKNIQYF.